The TCR beta chain described here comes from a study of patients and donors after allogeneic stem cell transplantation. This clonotype was picked up many times. TCRdb processed the RT-PCR reads anew with MiXCR; each CDR3 protein has one entry. This sample has 70,000 to 100,000 distinct CDR3 sequences; around 5% occur once, and the top ten carry about 2.8%. The V gene's germline CDR1 is MNHNS and CDR2 SASEGT. V was clipped by 5 bases and J by 1 base, with 11 bases between them. The CDR3 is 14 amino acids. The chain carries TRBV6-1 and TRBJ2-5, with D tentatively TRBD1 (6 bases). This TCR came from a human donor who was either an allogeneic HSCT recipient or a stem cell or donor lymphocyte infusion donor (not recorded which). It is not recorded whose cells these are; they may come from a transplant donor. Input material: blood, either unsorted or a sorted T cell fraction (not recorded which). The CDR3 loop reads CASSPGQSQETQYF. CDR3 DNA sequence: TGTGCCAGCAGTCCTGGACAGAGCCAAGAGACCCAGTACTTC.